This note documents a single TCR beta chain sequence. Its antigen remains unidentified. No base qualities exist here, and no much larger clone lies one base off it. The entry originates in a study of cytomegalovirus exposure and HLA in healthy donors (dated by TCRdb to the late 2010s). Some background on the complete study: An earlier analysis of fewer than 750 of the donors reported 250 to 350 Gb of sequence data and 95 million to 120 million unique TCR beta sequences obtained from about 179 million T cells. A separate validation cohort of approximately 120 different subjects was used in addition to the 666-subject first cohort. Across some 400 genotyped donors of the cohort, an average of about 250,000 unique TCR beta nucleotide sequences per donor were sequenced, and roughly 18% of those sequences were non-productive. To predict cytomegalovirus infection status, the study combined high-throughput TCR immunosequencing, statistical association of individual TCRs with disease status, and machine learning. To study patterns of TCR occurrence, a later analysis re-analyzed previously published TCR beta repertoires from hundreds of donors and added high-resolution HLA genotyping. Rather than using new phenotypic data, the later analysis identified candidate immune exposures from TCR beta sequences and from how often those sequences occurred across donors. Four to six DR-DQ haplotypes were handled as single units for association and clustering because linkage in the cohort was strong. HLA typing included class I and class II loci at four-digit resolution. The genetic ancestry cluster associated with self-reported Caucasian donors included about four fifths of the approximately 410 genotyped donors. In a later genetic analysis, genome-wide SNP genotypes for 398 of the 666 donors were used, and that subset was treated as a discovery cohort. To decide whether each TCR beta V gene segment behaved as functional or pseudogenic, an earlier analysis of several hundred of the donors relied on high-throughput TCR beta sequencing. Roughly 300 gigabases of sequencing data and approximately 80 million unique TCR sequences were included in an early release covering about 600 HLA-typed donors. All discovery cohort repertoires had been generated on a single sequencing platform. Typing coverage differed by locus: A, B, C, DRB1 and DQB1 were typed in about 620-630 donors, DQA1 in 522, DPA1 in approximately 610, and DPB1 in approximately 450. Donor age, sex, ethnicity and CMV serostatus were collected together with the repertoire data. The study was designed to test whether signatures of past pathogen exposure could be identified by cataloging public T cell receptors. Using immunosequencing, the study profiled T cell repertoires from 666 subjects and related those repertoires to cytomegalovirus serostatus. Broad study findings and their caveats: Around 16 rarely observed V segments, including chromosome 9 orphons, were excluded from the earlier analysis of approximately 600 of the donors because counts were too low. The authors suggested that the approach could potentially be extended to other disease states and immunological phenotypes. Broadly in line with IMGT annotations, most TCR beta V segments showed up in productive rearrangements about 87% or about 30% of the time in an earlier analysis of 587 of the donors. A group of highly shared sequence variants was considered likely to be a technical artifact of the sequencing pipeline. In a later analysis, several top co-occurrence clusters were reported to appear linked to parvovirus B19, influenza, CMV and Epstein-Barr virus. In a later genetic analysis, a missense DCLRE1C variant was associated with V-gene and J-gene trimming of TCR beta chains, and the association was replicated in an independent cohort. At a false discovery rate of 0.05, a later analysis linked fewer than 20,000 TCR beta sequences to specific HLA alleles. Compared with the approximately 710-donor mean, donors in an Asian-associated ancestry cluster had fewer N-insertions in productive TCRs, according to a later genetic analysis. Linkage disequilibrium might explain the correlated functional status among segregating V segments, but an unknown experimental factor could not be ruled out. Sequencing depth was assumed to be roughly uniform across donors in the presence/absence analyses, though that assumption may not hold. Some IMGT-functional V segments, including TRBV6-2 and TRBV6-3, could not be distinguished by the 87-base-pair reads and were therefore excluded. Only TCR beta chains were sequenced in this cohort, and the absence of alpha or paired-chain data limited detectable features. Assigning TCR associations to individual alleles was difficult when HLA alleles, especially DR and DQ, strongly co-occurred. The study listed 150 to 200 TCR beta chains as associated with cytomegalovirus. Three of the identified cytomegalovirus-associated TCR beta chains were confirmed in vitro to be specific for cytomegalovirus antigens. The only immune exposure information available for the cohort was CMV serostatus. Cytomegalovirus status was reported to be diagnosed by the classifier with high specificity and sensitivity in both the original and validation cohorts. While some public TCRs were present in many individuals, most TCR sequences turned up only very rarely across donors. A further reported finding was that TCR beta sequences accurately predicted the HLA-A and HLA-B alleles for most subjects in the first cohort. Because HLA typing was missing for some donors at each locus, association tests included only the typed subset. A later analysis found that most CMV-associated TCR beta chains appeared HLA-restricted, with HLA associations seemingly driven largely by CMV exposure. In a later analysis, TCR association rates were found to vary across HLA loci, with the most associated TCRs seen for DRB1 alleles and the fewest for HLA-C alleles. In a later analysis, HLA-associated TCR beta chains showed more clonal expansion and lower generation probabilities than non-associated chains that were equally common.

In total, over 600 healthy bone marrow donors made up the cohort. At the time of sampling, every cohort member was nominally healthy, though immune exposures that went unrecorded were likely present. The donor tested CMV seropositive, placing the donor among the roughly 300 seropositive members of the cohort. A peripheral blood sample was collected from each donor, and TCR beta sequencing was performed on peripheral blood mononuclear cells. The Qiagen DNeasy Blood Extraction Kit was used to extract genomic DNA from the blood cell samples. Receptors were amplified or captured by the immunoSEQ multiplex PCR assay. For the multiplex PCR, a mixture combining 60 forward primers for TCR Vbeta segments and 13 reverse primers for TCR Jbeta segments was used. Amplification of the CDR3 region of rearranged TCR beta genes was performed with a multiplex PCR assay on genomic DNA. On the Illumina HiSeq System, the amplified TCR beta libraries were sequenced as 87-base-pair reads. The authors' analysis ran thus. Across the roughly 600 repertoires, a later analysis counted 75 million to 90 million unique TCR beta chains, 9.5 million to 12 million of which were shared by at least two donors. A nearest-neighbor algorithm error-corrected the raw reads and collapsed the reads into unique sequences, merging closely related sequences to remove PCR and sequencing errors. V, D and J gene segments were assigned by aligning CDR3 sequences to IMGT reference sequences. For a sequence to be retained, a match of at least six nucleotides to both a V gene segment and a J gene segment was required. Rearrangements were classified as productive when the CDR3 lacked stop codons and remained in frame with V and J, and all other rearrangements were classified as non-productive. CDR3 was defined according to IMGT convention as the region running from the second conserved V-encoded cysteine to the conserved J-encoded phenylalanine. The earlier analysis of 550 to 650 of the donors excluded any sequence lacking an unambiguous match to a single V gene segment. In an earlier analysis of some 590 of the donors, V segments were called functional above 56.7% productive rearrangements and were called segregating when the between-donor standard deviation exceeded 5%. A statistical classification framework was built for diagnosing cytomegalovirus status from the catalog of TCR beta chain sequences. A later analysis assigned V and J genes by comparing TCR nucleotide sequences with IMGT/GENE-DB human TR gene sequences. A later analysis assigned CDR3 sequences and most-parsimonious VDJ recombination scenarios with the TCRdist pipeline. In a later analysis, every TCR beta chain was defined by the combination of its CDR3 amino acid sequence and its V-gene family, and reads without a unique V-gene family were dropped. To address suspected cross-contamination and a sequencing artifact, a later analysis removed around 600 highly shared, low-generation-probability nucleotide sequences. In a later analysis, a clonal expansion index was calculated for each public chain from normalized within-repertoire ranks of inferred template counts. A later analysis computed generation probabilities with a VDJ recombination model fitted to out-of-frame rearrangements, and checked the results against IGoR. A later analysis scored TCR-TCR, TCR-HLA and TCR-CMV co-occurrence with hypergeometric tests, applying a repertoire-size bias correction to TCR pairs. A later analysis estimated false discovery rates by permuting HLA or CMV assignments 20 times. In a later analysis, co-occurring TCRs were grouped with DBSCAN, and TCRdist sequence similarity was added when clustering was performed within HLA-allele-positive subsets. Co-occurrence clustering excluded repertoires with fewer than 30,000 or more than 120,000 public chains, plus five with anomalous nucleotide sharing. TCRdb stores this immuneACCESS table with in-frame sequences only. Part of the clones is absent; in the studies checked, under half of the shortfall reflects unresolved V genes, and no reason is known for the rest. The V and J calls and clone size are taken from that table; D and trimming were inferred from the DNA. The sample table holds over 95,000 clones, of which approximately 80% were seen once. The ten largest clonotypes hold approximately 9.9% of the sample.

CDR1 SGHKS and CDR2 YYEKEE were looked up in the germline V gene (reference sequence). V is trimmed back by 3 bases and J by 2 bases, and the junction contains 4 bases that no gene match accounts for. Its CDR3 holds 14 amino acids, cysteine through phenylalanine. Of all the DNA, just the CDR3 is kept, 42 bases in frame from base 1. Sequencing input: PBMCs. The chain employs TRBV5-5 and TRBJ1-2; 7 junctional bases match TRBD1. This clonotype was sampled from a man aged 35 to 55 in good health and CMV-seropositive. The sequence in DNA is TGTGCCAGCAGCTCCCTGACAGGGAACTATGGCTACACCTTC. Its translation reads: CASSSLTGNYGYTF.